This is a list of T cell receptor beta chains from one sample in a study of cytomegalovirus exposure and HLA in healthy donors. Sequencing was performed with immunoSEQ multiplex PCR; in TCRdb, only in-frame clones are kept and a portion is missing. The table lists roughly 100,000 clones, 76% of them singletons. The source material was PBMCs. The origin of the receptors is a woman under 30 in good health and CMV-seropositive. Each CDR3 is given with its conserved first and last residue. A D gene is named only where the DNA matches it firmly. Some rows have no size entry. The others give once, few or many, or a class for an expanded clone.

.,TRBV28,TRBD1,TRBJ1-2,TGTGCCAGCAGAGGAGATTGGACGGACAGGGGCTACACCTTC,CASRGDWTDRGYTF
.,TRBV7-8,.,TRBJ1-6,TGTGCCAGCAGCTTAAAGTTCTCGGAGGCACCCCTCCACTTT,CASSLKFSEAPLHF
.,TRBV7-8,TRBD1,TRBJ2-7,TGTGCCAGCAGCTTAACGGGCGGGCAGGGGGCGTACGAGCAGTACTTC,CASSLTGGQGAYEQYF
.,TRBV30,.,TRBJ2-5,TGTGCCTGGAGTACATCTCCGGGACTCGCGCAAGAGACCCAGTACTTC,CAWSTSPGLAQETQYF
.,TRBV27,.,TRBJ1-1,TGTGCCAGCAGACCCGGGGTGGGGGCGGGCCTGGCTTTCTTT,CASRPGVGAGLAFF
.,TRBV15,.,TRBJ2-5,TGTGCCACCAGCAGAGATCGTCAGGAAGAATTGTACTTC,CATSRDRQEELYF
.,TRBV10-2,.,TRBJ2-5,TGCGCCACCCGGACCGGGATCGTGGAGACCCAGTACTTC,CATRTGIVETQYF
.,TRBV5-6,TRBD1,TRBJ2-7,TGTGCCAGCAGGTCCACGGGACAGGGTACCTACGAGCAGTACTTC,CASRSTGQGTYEQYF
.,TRBV28,TRBD1,TRBJ2-7,TGTGCCAGCCTGAGATCCGGACAGGGAAATTTCTACGAGCAGTACTTC,CASLRSGQGNFYEQYF
.,TRBV18,.,TRBJ1-1,TGTGCCAGCTCACCGCAAACAGGGCTGAACACTGAAGCTTTCTTT,CASSPQTGLNTEAFF
few,TRBV7-9,TRBD2,TRBJ2-7,TGTGCCAGCAGCTCGGGGGGGTTGAGCTACGAGCAGTACTTC,CASSSGGLSYEQYF
.,TRBV13,TRBD2,TRBJ2-7,TGTGCCAGCAGCTTAGAGGGACTAGCGGGAGGCCCCTCCTACGAGCAGTACTTC,CASSLEGLAGGPSYEQYF
.,TRBV6-1,.,TRBJ2-5,TGTGCCAGCAGTGAAGTTCTGGGGGGGACAGGTTCTACTGAGACCCAGTACTTC,CASSEVLGGTGSTETQYF
.,TRBV27,.,TRBJ2-6,TGTGCCACCGGGTTCTCTGGGGCCAACGTCCTGACTTTC,CATGFSGANVLTF
.,TRBV6-5,.,TRBJ2-7,TGTGCCAGCAGCTCCGGTGGTGGGGAGAGCTACGAGCAGTACTTC,CASSSGGGESYEQYF
.,TRBV7-2,.,TRBJ2-5,TGTGCCAGCAGCTTAGCGTCCCTGCAAGAGACCCAGTACTTC,CASSLASLQETQYF
.,TRBV28,TRBD1,TRBJ2-7,TGTGCCAGCAGTCCTGGACAGGGCGGAGAGCAGTACTTC,CASSPGQGGEQYF
.,TRBV9,.,TRBJ2-5,TGTGCCAGCAGCGCGTATCTCGGACACCAACAAGAGACCCAGTACTTC,CASSAYLGHQQETQYF
.,TRBV6-5,.,TRBJ1-2,TGTGCCAGCAGGGCTTTTCCCGATGGCTACACCTTC,CASRAFPDGYTF
.,TRBV27,.,TRBJ2-7,TGTGCCAGCAGTATCATCAGGGTACCCCCTTACGAGCAGTACTTC,CASSIIRVPPYEQYF
.,TRBV5-4,TRBD1,TRBJ2-6,TGTGCCAGCATCAACAGGGGGCTTAGCTCTGGGGCCAACGTCCTGACTTTC,CASINRGLSSGANVLTF
.,TRBV2,.,TRBJ1-1,TGTGCCAGCAGTGAACAGGTTTTGAACACTGAAGCTTTCTTT,CASSEQVLNTEAFF
.,TRBV5-1,TRBD2,TRBJ2-1,TGCGCCAGCAGCTTGGGTCGCGGGGGGGCGGATGAGCAGTTCTTC,CASSLGRGGADEQFF
.,TRBV9,TRBD2,TRBJ2-1,TGTGCCAGCAGCGGGAGACTAGCAGCCACCAACGAGGATGAGCAGTTCTTC,CASSGRLAATNEDEQFF
.,TRBV29-1,.,TRBJ2-2,TGCAGCGTCCTGGGAGCGGGGGAGCTGTTTTTT,CSVLGAGELFF
few,TRBV7-9,TRBD1,TRBJ2-7,TGTGCCAGCAGCTTCTCCTACAGGGGGGCGGACGAGCAGTACTTC,CASSFSYRGADEQYF
.,TRBV27,.,TRBJ1-1,TGTGCCAGCAGTTTATCGGCGGGCGCGAACACTGAAGCTTTCTTT,CASSLSAGANTEAFF
.,TRBV5-1,TRBD1,TRBJ2-1,TGCGCCAGCAGCCCAGGACAGGGTGCGAATGAGCAGTTCTTC,CASSPGQGANEQFF
.,TRBV30,TRBD2,TRBJ2-7,TGTGCCGGGAAATCCGGGACTAGCGGGTTGGCCTACGAGCAGTACTTC,CAGKSGTSGLAYEQYF
.,TRBV2,.,TRBJ1-2,TGTGCCAGCCAAGAAGGGTGGACAGCAGCTAACTATGGCTACACCTTC,CASQEGWTAANYGYTF
.,TRBV5-1,.,TRBJ2-3,TGCGCCAGCAGCTTGGGCTACAGCACAGATACGCAGTATTTT,CASSLGYSTDTQYF
.,TRBV5-1,TRBD2,TRBJ2-2,TGCGCCAGCAGCCCCGGGGGGATCGCCGGGGAGCTGTTTTTT,CASSPGGIAGELFF